This T cell receptor (beta chain) was found in a study of blood T cells in healthy people across ages. Germline V lookup: CDR1 SGHVS, CDR2 FNYEAQ. This CDR3 has 17 amino acids. Deletions cut 5 bases from V and 3 bases from J, with 22 bases between. Whole-study findings and limits: Researchers judged that diversity estimates from one million T cells fell short of true values.

A second 7 to 11 cycle PCR used barcoded and J-beta primers. One entry per CDR3 protein results from TCRdb running MiXCR on the 5' RACE reads. This sample has roughly 1.5 million distinct CDR3 sequences, with roughly 43% found just once. With regard to this clonotype: Its specificity is not known.

This sequence originates from a young woman in good health. Sequenced: blood. The chain couples TRBV7-6 to TRBJ2-5, with a weak D call TRBD1 (6 bases). The CDR3 region is CASSTGRTALKKETQYF. The CDR3 nucleotides read TGTGCCAGCAGCACGGGCCGGACAGCATTAAAAAAAGAGACCCAGTACTTC.